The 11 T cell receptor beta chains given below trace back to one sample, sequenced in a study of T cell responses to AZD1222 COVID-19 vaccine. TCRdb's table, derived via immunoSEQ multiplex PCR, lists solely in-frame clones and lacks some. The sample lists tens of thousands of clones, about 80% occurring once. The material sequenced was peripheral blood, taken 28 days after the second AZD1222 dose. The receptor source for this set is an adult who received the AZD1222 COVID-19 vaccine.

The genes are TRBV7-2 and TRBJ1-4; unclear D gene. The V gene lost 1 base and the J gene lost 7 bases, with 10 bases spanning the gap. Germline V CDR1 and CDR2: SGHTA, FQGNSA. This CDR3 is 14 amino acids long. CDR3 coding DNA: TGTGCCAGCAGCTTAGGGGTTCAAGGTGAAAAACTGTTTTTT. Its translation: CASSLGVQGEKLFF.

For the CDR3, the DNA is TGTGCCAGCAGCCCTGGGGGACAGGGTTTTGAAAAACTGTTTTTT. Encoded protein: CASSPGGQGFEKLFF. The chain is built from TRBV2 and TRBJ1-4, with TRBD1 identical over 9 bases. CDR3 size: 15 residues. Trimming removed 6 bases from V and 7 bases from J; junction bases left unmatched: 9. The germline gives CDR1 SNHLY, CDR2 FYNNEI. The complete variable domain, with remaining parts taken from reference TRBV2 and TRBJ1-4, reads EPEVTQTPSHQVTQMGQEVILRCVPISNHLYFYWYRQILGQKVEFLVSFYNNEISEKSEIFDDQFSVERPDGSNFTLKIRSTKLEDSAMYFCASSPGGQGFEKLFFGSGTQLSVL.

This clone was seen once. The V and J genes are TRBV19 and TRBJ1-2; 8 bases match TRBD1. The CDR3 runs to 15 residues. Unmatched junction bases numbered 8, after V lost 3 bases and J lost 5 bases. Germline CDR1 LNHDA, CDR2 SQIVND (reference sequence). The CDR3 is CASSIEGQGTYGYTF. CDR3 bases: TGTGCCAGTAGTATTGAAGGACAGGGAACTTATGGCTACACCTTC.

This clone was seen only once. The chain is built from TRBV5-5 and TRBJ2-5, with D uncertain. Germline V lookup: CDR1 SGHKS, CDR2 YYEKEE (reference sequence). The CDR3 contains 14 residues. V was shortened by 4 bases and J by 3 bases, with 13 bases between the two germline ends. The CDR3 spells CASSPPGVKETQYF. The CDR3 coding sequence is TGTGCCAGCAGCCCCCCGGGCGTGAAAGAGACCCAGTACTTC. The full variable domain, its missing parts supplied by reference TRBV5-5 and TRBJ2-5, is DAGVTQSPTHLIKTRGQQVTLRCSPISGHKSVSWYQQVLGQGPQFIFQYYEKEERGRGNFPDRFSARQFPNYSSELNVNALLLGDSALYLCASSPPGVKETQYFGPGTRLLVL.

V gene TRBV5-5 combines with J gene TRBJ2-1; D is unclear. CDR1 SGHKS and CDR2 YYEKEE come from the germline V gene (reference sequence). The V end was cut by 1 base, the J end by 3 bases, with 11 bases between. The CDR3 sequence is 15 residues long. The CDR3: CASSLRQTLYNEQFF. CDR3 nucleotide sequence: TGTGCCAGCAGCTTGCGGCAAACACTCTACAATGAGCAGTTCTTC. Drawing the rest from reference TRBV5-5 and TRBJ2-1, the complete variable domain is DAGVTQSPTHLIKTRGQQVTLRCSPISGHKSVSWYQQVLGQGPQFIFQYYEKEERGRGNFPDRFSARQFPNYSSELNVNALLLGDSALYLCASSLRQTLYNEQFFGPGTRLTVL.

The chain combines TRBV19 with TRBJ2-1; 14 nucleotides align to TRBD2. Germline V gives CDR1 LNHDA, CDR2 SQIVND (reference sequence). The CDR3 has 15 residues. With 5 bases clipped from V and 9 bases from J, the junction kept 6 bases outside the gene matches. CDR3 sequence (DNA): TGTGCCAGTAGTGTCGGACTAGCGGGGGGCGGTGAGCAGTTCTTC. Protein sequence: CASSVGLAGGGEQFF.

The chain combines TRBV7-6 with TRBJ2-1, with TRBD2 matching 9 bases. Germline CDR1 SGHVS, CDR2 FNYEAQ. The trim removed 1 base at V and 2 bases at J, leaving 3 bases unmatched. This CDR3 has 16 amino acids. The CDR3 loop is CASSLGLAGAYNEQFF. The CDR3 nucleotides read TGTGCCAGCAGCTTAGGCTTAGCGGGGGCCTACAATGAGCAGTTCTTC. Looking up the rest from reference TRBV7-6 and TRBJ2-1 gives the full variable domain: GAGVSQSPRYKVTKRGQDVALRCDPISGHVSLYWYRQALGQGPEFLTYFNYEAQQDKSGLPNDRFSAERPEGSISTLTIQRTEQRDSAMYRCASSLGLAGAYNEQFFGPGTRLTVL.

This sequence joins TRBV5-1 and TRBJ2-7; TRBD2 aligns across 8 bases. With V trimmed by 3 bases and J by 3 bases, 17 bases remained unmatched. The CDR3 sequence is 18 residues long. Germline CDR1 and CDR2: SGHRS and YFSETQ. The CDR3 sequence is CASSSGFGTSRSGYEQYF. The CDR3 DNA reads TGCGCCAGCAGCTCCGGTTTTGGGACTAGTCGGTCCGGCTACGAGCAGTACTTC.

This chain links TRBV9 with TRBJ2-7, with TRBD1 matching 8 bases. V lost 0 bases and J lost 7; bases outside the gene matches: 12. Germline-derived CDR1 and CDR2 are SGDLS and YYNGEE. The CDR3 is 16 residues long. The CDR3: CASSVGAGGPNGEQYF. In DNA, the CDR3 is TGTGCCAGCAGCGTAGGGGCAGGGGGCCCTAATGGGGAGCAGTACTTC.

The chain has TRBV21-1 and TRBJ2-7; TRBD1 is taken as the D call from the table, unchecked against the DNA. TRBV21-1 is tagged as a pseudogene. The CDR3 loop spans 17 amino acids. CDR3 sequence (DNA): TGTGCCAGCAGCTTCCGGAAAGACAGAACAGGTGACTACGAGCAGTACTTC. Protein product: CASSFRKDRTGDYEQYF.

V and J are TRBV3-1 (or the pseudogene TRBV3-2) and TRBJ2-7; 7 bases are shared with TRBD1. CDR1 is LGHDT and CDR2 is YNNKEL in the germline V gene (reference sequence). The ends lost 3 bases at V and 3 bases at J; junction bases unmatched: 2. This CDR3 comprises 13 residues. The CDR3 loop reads CASSHAGGYEQYF. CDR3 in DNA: TGTGCCAGCAGCCACGCAGGGGGCTACGAGCAGTACTTC.